Presented here are 20 T cell receptor beta chains from one specimen sequenced in a study of regulatory T cells in long-lasting Graves disease. Through Arm-PCR of CDR3 regions and iRepertoire HTBI primers, TCR beta libraries were built. TCRdb reprocessed the multiplex PCR reads with MiXCR, giving one entry per CDR3 protein. Among 310,000 or so distinct CDR3 sequences, around a fifth were seen once, and the ten largest hold just under 30%. Time point described: persistent/refractory GD, antithyroid drugs over 5 years with positive TRAb. The TCR library was made from RNA that had been extracted from PBMCs in TRIzol. The material was peripheral blood mononuclear cells (PBMCs), obtained when the disease was refractory, from a patient treated with antithyroid drugs. The receptors derive from a female donor with Graves disease.

The chain recombines TRBV29-1 with TRBJ1-1; 9 nucleotides match TRBD1. The V and J ends lost 4 bases and 4 bases, in that order; junction bases with no gene match: 4. This CDR3 has 13 residues. The germline gives CDR1 SQVTM, CDR2 ANQGSEA. CDR3 residues: CSVVLTGGTEAFF. The CDR3 bases are TGCAGCGTTGTGCTGACAGGGGGCACTGAAGCTTTCTTT.

As to this clonotype: A far larger clone is off by one base, so a read error is likely. The chain combines TRBV6-1 with TRBJ1-4; D not certain. The germline V gene encodes CDR1 MNHNS and CDR2 SASEGT. The CDR3 has 14 residues. CDR3 residues: CASTPTRGNGKLFF. CDR3 DNA: TGTGCCAGCACCCCGACAAGAGGGAATGGAAAACTGTTTTTT.

This clonotype was seen ten or more times. The chain uses TRBV2 and TRBJ1-3, with D tentatively TRBD1 (6 bases). The CDR3 contains 14 residues. CDR1 and CDR2 (germline): SNHLY, FYNNEI. V shed 7 bases and J shed 2 bases, with 12 bases lying between them. The CDR3, as DNA: TGTGCCAGCAAACTTACAGGGACTGGAAACACCATATATTTT. It is translated as CASKLTGTGNTIYF.

The chain recombines TRBV4-1 with TRBJ1-1, with 8 bases that match TRBD1. The CDR3 consists of 16 residues. Germline V gives CDR1 MGHRA, CDR2 YSYEKL. The V gene end was trimmed by 0 bases and the J gene end by 4 bases; junction bases not matched to a gene: 7. CDR3 bases: TGCGCCAGCAGCCAAGAGTTAGCCACAGGGGGCACTGAAGCTTTCTTT. Protein: CASSQELATGGTEAFF.

The V gene is TRBV4-1, the J gene TRBJ2-4, with TRBD2 matching 7 bases. The length of the CDR3 is 17 residues. V lost 1 base to trimming and J lost 6 bases; unmatched junction nucleotides: 12. Germline V gene sequence: CDR1 MGHRA, CDR2 YSYEKL. CDR3: CASSQADIRTRRNIQYF. As DNA, the CDR3 is TGCGCCAGCAGCCAAGCCGATATACGGACTAGACGAAACATTCAGTACTTC.

This clonotype was observed a handful of times. The V gene is TRBV4-1, the J gene TRBJ2-5; no reliable D call. Per germline, CDR1 MGHRA and CDR2 YSYEKL. There are 14 residues in the CDR3. V was cut by 4 bases and J by 6 bases, with 15 bases left in between. Written as DNA, the CDR3 is TGCGCCAGCAGCCTCCCCTACGGGTCACAGACCCAGTACTTC. This sequence encodes CASSLPYGSQTQYF.

V usage is TRBV30 and J usage is TRBJ1-5; perhaps TRBD1 as D (5 bases). Per the germline V gene, CDR1 is GTSNPN and CDR2 is SVGIG (reference sequence). V was shortened by 0 bases and J by 7 bases, with 22 bases between the two germline ends. The CDR3 spans 17 residues. CDR3 amino acids: CAWSVFPYRGVGQPQHF. Written as DNA, the CDR3 is TGTGCCTGGAGTGTGTTCCCCTACCGGGGGGTTGGCCAGCCCCAGCATTTT.

The chain has TRBV6-1 and TRBJ2-6; D is perhaps TRBD1 (8 bases). CDR3 length equals 18 residues. In germline, CDR1 is MNHNS, CDR2 SASEGT. V was shortened by 6 bases and J by 0 bases, with 18 bases between the two germline ends. The CDR3 is CASSRPTGGGSGANVLTF. CDR3 sequence (DNA): TGTGCCAGCAGCAGACCAACAGGGGGGGGCTCTGGGGCCAACGTCCTGACTTTC.

This clonotype was counted at least ten times. The chain employs TRBV7-9 and TRBJ1-2; D call uncertain. Trimming removed 6 bases from V and 5 bases from J, with 16 bases in between. Germline-derived CDR1 and CDR2 are SEHNR and FQNEAQ (reference sequence). This CDR3 contains 14 residues. The CDR3 protein is CASSFPGNPYGYTF. In nucleotides, the CDR3 is TGTGCCAGCAGTTTTCCGGGAAATCCTTATGGCTACACCTTC.

This clonotype was counted many times. One end of the junction varies from germline; a read error may be responsible. The chain is built from TRBV5-1 and TRBJ1-1, with a tentative D call TRBD1 (6 bases). CDR1 SGHRS and CDR2 YFSETQ come from the germline V gene. The CDR3 length is 14 residues. The DNA for the CDR3 is TGTGCCAGCAGCTTGGACAGCATGAACACTGAAGCTTTCTTT. Translation: CASSLDSMNTEAFF.

The chain couples TRBV5-1 to TRBJ1-1, with 9 bases matching TRBD1. With 3 bases clipped from V and 1 base from J, the junction kept 1 base outside the gene matches. The CDR3 runs to 14 residues. Germline V gives CDR1 SGHRS, CDR2 YFSETQ. The CDR3 here is CASSWTGENTEAFF. CDR3 nucleotide sequence: TGCGCCAGCAGCTGGACAGGGGAGAACACTGAAGCTTTCTTT.

This clonotype was recorded at least ten times. V is TRBV2 and J is TRBJ1-2, with 8 bases matching TRBD1. Per germline, CDR1 SNHLY and CDR2 FYNNEI. The CDR3 length is 16 residues. The trim removed 10 bases at V and 8 bases at J, leaving 21 bases unmatched. CDR3: CAILGWDRLRGRGYTF. The CDR3 DNA follows: TGTGCCATCCTAGGGTGGGACAGGCTTCGCGGGAGAGGCTACACCTTC. The complete variable domain, with remaining parts taken from reference TRBV2 and TRBJ1-2, reads EPEVTQTPSHQVTQMGQEVILRCVPISNHLYFYWYRQILGQKVEFLVSFYNNEISEKSEIFDDQFSVERPDGSNFTLKIRSTKLEDSAMYFCAILGWDRLRGRGYTFGSGTRLTVV.

This clonotype was observed at least ten times. V and J are TRBV20-1 and TRBJ2-5; TRBD2 matches at 9 bases. V lost 5 bases and J lost 4; bases outside the gene matches: 8. The CDR3 is 14 residues long. The germline gives CDR1 DFQATT, CDR2 SNEGSKA (reference sequence). CDR3 nucleotides: TGCAGTGCTGACTTAGCGGGAGACCGAGAGACCCAGTACTTC. This translates into CSADLAGDRETQYF.

This clonotype was counted a few times. Just one base apart from a much larger clone, this may be a read error. The chain is built from TRBV28 and TRBJ1-4, with 7 bases that match TRBD1. Trimming removed 1 base from V and 4 bases from J; junction bases left unmatched: 6. The length of the CDR3 is 16 residues. Germline V gene sequence: CDR1 MDHEN, CDR2 SYDVKM. This chain's CDR3 is CASSLSRGQNNEKLFF. Written as DNA, the CDR3 is TGTGCCAGCAGTTTATCGAGGGGGCAGAATAATGAAAAACTGTTTTTT.

This clonotype has at least ten counts. The rearrangement joins TRBV11-2 to TRBJ2-5; 7 nucleotides align to TRBD1. CDR3 length: 15 residues. Germline assignment: CDR1 SGHAT and CDR2 FQNNGV. V lost 1 base, J lost 5 bases, and 7 bases stayed unmatched. The CDR3 nucleotides read TGTGCCAGCAGCTTAGGAAGGGGGCGCGGGGAGACCCAGTACTTC. Protein: CASSLGRGRGETQYF.

The chain employs TRBV18 and TRBJ1-1; D possibly corresponds to TRBD1 (6 bases). Germline lookup yields CDR1 KGHSH and CDR2 LQKENI. V gave up 4 bases and J gave up 4 bases, with 16 bases separating them. CDR3 length equals 15 residues. CDR3 in amino acids: CASSRYNRETTEAFF. For the CDR3, the DNA is TGTGCCAGCTCACGATATAACAGGGAGACCACTGAAGCTTTCTTT.

This clonotype was detected ten times or more. This sequence joins TRBV6-2 or TRBV6-3 and TRBJ1-5; no clear D. There are 11 residues in the CDR3. The germline V and J ends were trimmed by 4 bases and 6 bases, with 4 bases remaining between them. In germline, CDR1 is MNHEY, CDR2 SVGEGT. The CDR3 region is CASSLAQPQHF. The DNA for the CDR3 is TGTGCCAGCAGTTTAGCTCAGCCCCAGCATTTT.

Here the CDR3 reads CASSRGDSREFYGYTF. The CDR3 bases are TGTGCCAGCAGCCGAGGGGACAGCAGGGAATTCTATGGCTACACCTTC. The V call is TRBV4-2, the J call TRBJ1-2; 7 bases align to TRBD1. Germline V gene lookup returns CDR1 LGHNA and CDR2 YNFKEQ. CDR3 length equals 16 residues. V gave up 4 bases and J gave up 4 bases; unmatched junction bases: 12.

The table lists this clonotype with many counts. The genes are TRBV4-1 and TRBJ1-6; TRBD1 is a possible D gene (6 bases). Germline V gene lookup returns CDR1 MGHRA and CDR2 YSYEKL. Trimming removed 7 bases at V and 5 bases at J, with 15 bases between. The length of the CDR3 is 15 residues. The CDR3 DNA follows: TGCGCCAGCAACCCTCCGGGACAAAATAATTCACCCCTCCACTTT. The encoded protein is CASNPPGQNNSPLHF.

This clonotype has at least ten counts. This sequence joins TRBV6-1 and TRBJ1-4, with 11 positions matching TRBD1. This CDR3 region has 15 residues. Germline-derived CDR1 and CDR2 are MNHNS and SASEGT. Losses at the gene ends were 6 bases for V and 7 bases for J; bases not matched to a gene: 7. The CDR3 DNA reads as TGTGCCAGCAGGATCACGGGACAGGGGGGTGAAAAACTGTTTTTT. As protein: CASRITGQGGEKLFF.